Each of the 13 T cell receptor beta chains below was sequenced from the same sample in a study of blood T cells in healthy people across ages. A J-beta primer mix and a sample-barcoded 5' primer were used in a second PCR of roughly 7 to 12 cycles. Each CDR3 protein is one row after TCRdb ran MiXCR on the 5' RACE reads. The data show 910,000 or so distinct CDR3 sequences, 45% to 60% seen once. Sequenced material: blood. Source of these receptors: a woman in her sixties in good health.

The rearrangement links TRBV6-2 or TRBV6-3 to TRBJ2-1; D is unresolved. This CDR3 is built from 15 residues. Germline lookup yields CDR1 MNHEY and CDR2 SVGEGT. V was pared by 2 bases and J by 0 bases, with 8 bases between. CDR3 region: CASSYPGFSYNEQFF. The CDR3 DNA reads TGTGCCAGCAGTTACCCAGGCTTCTCCTACAATGAGCAGTTCTTC.

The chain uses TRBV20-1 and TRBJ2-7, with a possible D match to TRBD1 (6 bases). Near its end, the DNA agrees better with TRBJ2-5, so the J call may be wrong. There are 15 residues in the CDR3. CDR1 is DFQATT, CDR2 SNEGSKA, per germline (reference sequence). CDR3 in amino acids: CSTRLGARTWETQYF. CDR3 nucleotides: TGCAGTACCCGGCTGGGGGCCCGGACTTGGGAGACCCAGTACTTC.

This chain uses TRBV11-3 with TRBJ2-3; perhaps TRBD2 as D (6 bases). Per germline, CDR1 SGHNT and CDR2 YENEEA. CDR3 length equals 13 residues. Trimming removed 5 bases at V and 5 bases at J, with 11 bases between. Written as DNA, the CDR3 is TGTGCCAGCAGCCCCAGGAGGGGAGATACGCAGTATTTT. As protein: CASSPRRGDTQYF. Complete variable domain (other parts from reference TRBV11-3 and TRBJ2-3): EAGVVQSPRYKIIEKKQPVAFWCNPISGHNTLYWYLQNLGQGPELLIRYENEEAVDDSQLPKDRFSAERLKGVDSTLKIQPAELGDSAVYLCASSPRRGDTQYFGPGTRLTVL.

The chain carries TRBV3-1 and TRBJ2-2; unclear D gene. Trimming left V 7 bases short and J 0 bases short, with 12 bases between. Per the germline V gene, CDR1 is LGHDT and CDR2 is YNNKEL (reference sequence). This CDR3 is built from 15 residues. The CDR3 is CASTSTAPNTGELFF. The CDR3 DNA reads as TGTGCCAGCACCTCGACGGCGCCGAACACCGGGGAGCTGTTTTTT. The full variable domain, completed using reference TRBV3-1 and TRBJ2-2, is DTAVSQTPKYLVTQMGNDKSIKCEQNLGHDTMYWYKQDSKKFLKIMFSYNNKELIINETVPNRFSPKSPDKAHLNLHINSLELGDSAVYFCASTSTAPNTGELFFGEGSRLTVL.

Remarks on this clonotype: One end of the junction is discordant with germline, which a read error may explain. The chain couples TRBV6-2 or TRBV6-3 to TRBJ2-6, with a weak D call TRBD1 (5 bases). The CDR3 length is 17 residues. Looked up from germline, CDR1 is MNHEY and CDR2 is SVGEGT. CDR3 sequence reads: CASSYLDRGSGADVLTF. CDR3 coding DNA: TGTGCCAGCAGTTACCTCGATAGAGGCTCTGGGGCCGACGTCCTGACTTTC.

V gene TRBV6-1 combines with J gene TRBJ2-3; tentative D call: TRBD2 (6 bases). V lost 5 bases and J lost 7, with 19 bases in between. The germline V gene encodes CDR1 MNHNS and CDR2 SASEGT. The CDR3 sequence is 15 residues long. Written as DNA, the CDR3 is TGTGCCAGCAGTTGGAGGAGGGGTGAAGGATATACGCAGTATTTT. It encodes CASSWRRGEGYTQYF.

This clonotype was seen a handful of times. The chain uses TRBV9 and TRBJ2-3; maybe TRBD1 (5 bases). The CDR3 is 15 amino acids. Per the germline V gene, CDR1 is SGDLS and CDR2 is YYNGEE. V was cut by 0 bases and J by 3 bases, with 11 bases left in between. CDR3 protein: CASSVEGRSTDTQYF. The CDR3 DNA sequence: TGTGCCAGCAGCGTAGAGGGGCGGTCGACAGATACGCAGTATTTT. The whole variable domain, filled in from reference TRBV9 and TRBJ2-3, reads DSGVTQTPKHLITATGQRVTLRCSPRSGDLSVYWYQQSLDQGLQFLIQYYNGEERAKGNILERFSAQQFPDLHSELNLSSLELGDSALYFCASSVEGRSTDTQYFGPGTRLTVL.

CDR3 coding DNA: TGCGCCAGCAGCCAAGATTTGGTAGGGACTGCGGGAAAAAACATTCAGTACTTC. As protein: CASSQDLVGTAGKNIQYF. V and J are TRBV4-3 and TRBJ2-4, with D maybe TRBD2 (6 bases). Looked up from germline, CDR1 is LGHNA and CDR2 is YSLEER. The length of the CDR3 is 18 residues. The ends were cut back, 0 bases at V and 4 bases at J, with 19 bases in the middle.

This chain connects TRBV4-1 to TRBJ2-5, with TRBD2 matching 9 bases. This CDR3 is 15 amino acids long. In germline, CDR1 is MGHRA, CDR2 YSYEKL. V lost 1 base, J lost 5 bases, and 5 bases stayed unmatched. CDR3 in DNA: TGCGCCAGCAGCCAAGTAGAAGCGGGAGGCGAGACCCAGTACTTC. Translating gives CASSQVEAGGETQYF.

Here the CDR3 reads CASSLGTALNTEAFF. CDR3 bases: TGTGCCAGCAGCTTAGGGACAGCTTTGAACACTGAAGCTTTCTTT. The V and J genes are TRBV7-2 and TRBJ1-1; D is possibly TRBD1 (6 bases). The germline V gene has CDR1 SGHTA and CDR2 FQGNSA. The CDR3 runs 15 residues. Trimming left V 1 base short and J 0 bases short, with 9 bases between.

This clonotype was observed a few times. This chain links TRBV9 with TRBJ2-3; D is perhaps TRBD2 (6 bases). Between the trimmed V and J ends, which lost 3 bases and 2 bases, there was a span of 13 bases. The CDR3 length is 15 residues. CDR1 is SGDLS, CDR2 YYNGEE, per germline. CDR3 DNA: TGTGCCAGCAGCGAGACGGAGGGAGACACAGATACGCAGTATTTT. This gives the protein CASSETEGDTDTQYF.

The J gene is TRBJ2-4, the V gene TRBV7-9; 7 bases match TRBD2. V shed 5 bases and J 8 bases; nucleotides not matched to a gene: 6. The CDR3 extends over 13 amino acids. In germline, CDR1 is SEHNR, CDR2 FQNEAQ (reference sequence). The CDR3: CASSAPRGDIQYF. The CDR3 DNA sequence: TGTGCCAGCAGCGCCCCTCGGGGGGACATTCAGTACTTC.

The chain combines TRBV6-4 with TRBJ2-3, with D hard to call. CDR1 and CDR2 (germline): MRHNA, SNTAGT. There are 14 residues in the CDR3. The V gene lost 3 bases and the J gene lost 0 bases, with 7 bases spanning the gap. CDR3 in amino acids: CASSEMQSTDTQYF. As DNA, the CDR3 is TGTGCCAGCAGTGAGATGCAAAGCACAGATACGCAGTATTTT.